The 7 T cell receptor beta chains reported below all come from one sample, sequenced in a study of T cells in Graves' hyperthyroidism and ophthalmopathy. RNA transcripts yielded amplified TCR beta CDR3 regions. Carried out on the TCR CDR3, a first-round RT-PCR used the HTBI primer set. TCRdb reanalysed the multiplex PCR reads using MiXCR and keeps one entry per CDR3 protein. The sample yields about 600,000 distinct CDR3 sequences, 11% to 15% seen once. The sample taken for sequencing was blood. These receptors came from a woman under 30 with Graves' ophthalmopathy.

At least ten counts were recorded for this clonotype. This chain uses TRBV29-1 with TRBJ2-1, with a possible D match to TRBD1 (5 bases). CDR1 SQVTM and CDR2 ANQGSEA come from the germline V gene. CDR3 size: 14 residues. Trimming left V 5 bases short and J 5 bases short, with 16 bases between. Here the CDR3 DNA reads TGCAGCGTTCCCCAGGGCCTGGCGGACAATGAGCAGTTCTTC. Translation gives CSVPQGLADNEQFF.

Concerning this clonotype itself: A clone one base away is much larger, so this may be a read error. Here the CDR3 DNA reads TGTGCCAGCAGTGAAGACAGGAGAGATCAGTCCCAGCATTTT. This translates into CASSEDRRDQSQHF. This rearrangement joins TRBV6-1 to TRBJ1-5, with a tentative D call TRBD1 (5 bases). Germline assignment: CDR1 MNHNS and CDR2 SASEGT. This CDR3 is 14 amino acids long.

This clonotype has a handful of counts. The rearrangement links TRBV12-3 or TRBV12-4 to TRBJ1-6; 7 bases are shared with TRBD1. The CDR3 contains 15 residues. Trimming at V came to 3 bases and at J to 11 bases, leaving 10 bases not matched to a gene. The CDR3 DNA follows: TGTGCCAGCAGTTTGCAGGGGGAAGCCGGTCCACCCCTCCACTTT. It codes for CASSLQGEAGPPLHF.

This clonotype was seen many times. The chain carries TRBV29-1 and TRBJ1-2; a possible D gene is TRBD1 (5 bases). Trimming shortened V by 4 bases and J by 2 bases, and 11 bases separated the two germline ends. This CDR3 region has 13 residues. Germline CDR1 and CDR2: SQVTM and ANQGSEA. This CDR3 reads CSVARDWNYGYTF. The CDR3 DNA sequence: TGCAGCGTTGCTAGGGACTGGAACTATGGCTACACCTTC.

This clonotype was counted at least ten times. The chain is built from TRBV20-1 and TRBJ2-7; perhaps TRBD1 as D (6 bases). The CDR3 is 13 amino acids. CDR1 is DFQATT and CDR2 is SNEGSKA in the germline V gene (reference sequence). Trimming took off 6 bases at V and 1 base at J, with 13 bases between the two ends. The CDR3 DNA is TGCAGTGCCAACCTACAGGGTTCCTACGAGCAGTACTTC. This encodes CSANLQGSYEQYF.

This clonotype was seen only a few times. This may arise from a read error, as a much more abundant clone is one base away. The rearrangement uses TRBV7-3 and TRBJ2-1, with 8 bases matching TRBD1. Germline V lookup: CDR1 SGHTA, CDR2 FQGTGA. Trimming removed 1 base from V and 6 bases from J; junction bases left unmatched: 14. This CDR3 contains 18 residues. CDR3 sequence (DNA): TGTGCCAGCAGCTTAAAGGGTACGGACAGGGAAGTAAGCAATGAGCAGTTCTTC. Translated: CASSLKGTDREVSNEQFF.

Many counts were recorded for this clonotype. The V call is TRBV30, the J call TRBJ1-3; D is unresolved. Germline CDR1 GTSNPN, CDR2 SVGIG (reference sequence). Deletions cut 3 bases from V and 3 bases from J, with 9 bases between. This CDR3 comprises 13 residues. The chain's CDR3 is CAWRVTVGNTIYF. DNA of the CDR3: TGTGCCTGGAGAGTGACTGTTGGAAACACCATATATTTT.